This is a list of T cell receptor beta chains from one sample in a study of T cell changes during pregnancy in multiple sclerosis. Assay: immunoSEQ multiplex PCR; the TCRdb copy retains only in-frame clones and omits some. In the table there are about 70,000 clones, about 94% of which are singletons. Sample: peripheral blood, taken in the third trimester of pregnancy. The origin of the receptors is a female donor with multiple sclerosis, enrolled in a pregnancy study. CDR3s include the opening cysteine and the closing phenylalanine or tryptophan. A D gene is named only where the DNA matches it firmly. A clone size is listed for some rows: how often the clone was seen (once, few, many), or a class if it is expanded.

d_gene: -
abundance: few
j_gene: TRBJ2-7
v_gene: TRBV27
CDR3nt: TGTGCCAGCAGTAGGGGGATTTTCTACGAGCAGTACTTC
CDR3aa: CASSRGIFYEQYF

d_gene: -
abundance: -
j_gene: TRBJ2-1
v_gene: TRBV7-2
CDR3nt: TGTGCCAGCAGCTCCCATTTAGCCTACAATGAGCAGTTCTTC
CDR3aa: CASSSHLAYNEQFF

d_gene: TRBD1
abundance: -
j_gene: TRBJ2-5
v_gene: TRBV7-2
CDR3nt: TGTGCCAGCAGTTTCCCGGGACAGGGGGCGGGGGAGACCCAGTACTTC
CDR3aa: CASSFPGQGAGETQYF

d_gene: -
abundance: -
j_gene: TRBJ2-2
v_gene: TRBV4-3
CDR3nt: TGCGCCAGCAGCCAAGATCTTGCCGGGGAGCTGTTTTTT
CDR3aa: CASSQDLAGELFF

d_gene: TRBD1
abundance: -
j_gene: TRBJ2-7
v_gene: TRBV15
CDR3nt: TGTGCCACCAGCAGAGGTTCGGACAGGTTCCACGAGCAGTACTTC
CDR3aa: CATSRGSDRFHEQYF

d_gene: -
abundance: -
j_gene: TRBJ1-1
v_gene: TRBV19
CDR3nt: TGTGCCAGTAGTGTAAATCGGAACACTGAAGCTTTCTTT
CDR3aa: CASSVNRNTEAFF

d_gene: -
abundance: -
j_gene: TRBJ2-7
v_gene: TRBV21-1
CDR3nt: TGTGCCAGCAGCCCATTGGACAGGATCTCCCCCCCTGCCTACGAGCAGTACTTC
CDR3aa: CASSPLDRISPPAYEQYF

d_gene: -
abundance: -
j_gene: TRBJ2-5
v_gene: TRBV5-5
CDR3nt: TGTGCCAGCAGCTTGTTGCCGCAGGCCCAAGAGACCCAGTACTTC
CDR3aa: CASSLLPQAQETQYF

d_gene: -
abundance: -
j_gene: TRBJ1-1
v_gene: TRBV5-5
CDR3nt: TGTGCCAGCAGCTTAATAATGAACACTGAAGCTTTCTTT
CDR3aa: CASSLIMNTEAFF

d_gene: -
abundance: -
j_gene: TRBJ2-1
v_gene: TRBV21-1
CDR3nt: TGTGCCAGCACCACAGGGACAGGGGGGGAACTAAGCTCCTACAATGAGCAGTTCTTC
CDR3aa: CASTTGTGGELSSYNEQFF

d_gene: -
abundance: once
j_gene: TRBJ2-5
v_gene: TRBV9
CDR3nt: TGTGCCAGCAGCGTAGCGGGCGGGCAAGAGACCCAGTACTTC
CDR3aa: CASSVAGGQETQYF

d_gene: TRBD1
abundance: few
j_gene: TRBJ1-1
v_gene: TRBV6-5
CDR3nt: TGTGCCAGCAGTTACAACAGGGGGGCGAACACTGAAGCTTTCTTT
CDR3aa: CASSYNRGANTEAFF

d_gene: -
abundance: once
j_gene: TRBJ2-2
v_gene: TRBV15
CDR3nt: TGTGCCACCAGCAGAGAGAGAGGTATTACCGGGGAGCTGTTTTTT
CDR3aa: CATSRERGITGELFF

d_gene: TRBD2
abundance: -
j_gene: TRBJ2-1
v_gene: TRBV5-1
CDR3nt: TGCGCCAGCAGCTTGGTAGCGGGGGGGTACAATGAGCAGTTCTTC
CDR3aa: CASSLVAGGYNEQFF

d_gene: TRBD2
abundance: -
j_gene: TRBJ2-3
v_gene: TRBV7-6
CDR3nt: TGTGCCAGCAGCTTAGGTGGGGGGGAGCCCTCGGATACGCAGTATTTT
CDR3aa: CASSLGGGEPSDTQYF

d_gene: -
abundance: -
j_gene: TRBJ2-7
v_gene: TRBV5-1
CDR3nt: TGCGCCAGCAGCTTGGTCAGGGGAAACAACGAGCAGTACTTC
CDR3aa: CASSLVRGNNEQYF

d_gene: TRBD1
abundance: -
j_gene: TRBJ1-5
v_gene: TRBV4-1
CDR3nt: TGCGCCAGCAGCGTTAAGACAGGGGGCAATCAGCCCCAGCATTTT
CDR3aa: CASSVKTGGNQPQHF

d_gene: -
abundance: -
j_gene: TRBJ2-5
v_gene: TRBV9
CDR3nt: TGTGCCAGCAGCGGCGCCGGACTACCCCCCCATGGAGAGACCCAGTACTTC
CDR3aa: CASSGAGLPPHGETQYF

d_gene: TRBD1
abundance: -
j_gene: TRBJ1-2
v_gene: TRBV29-1
CDR3nt: TGCAGCGTGGGAGACAGGGGTTGGGCTGGCTACACCTTC
CDR3aa: CSVGDRGWAGYTF

d_gene: -
abundance: -
j_gene: TRBJ2-7
v_gene: TRBV5-1
CDR3nt: TGCGCCAGCAGCTTGGGAATGAGATATGACGAGCAGTACTTC
CDR3aa: CASSLGMRYDEQYF

d_gene: TRBD2
abundance: -
j_gene: TRBJ2-5
v_gene: TRBV4-1
CDR3nt: TGCGCCAGCAGCCAAGATCCAGCGGGGGGTTTCCAAGAGACCCAGTACTTC
CDR3aa: CASSQDPAGGFQETQYF

d_gene: TRBD1
abundance: -
j_gene: TRBJ2-7
v_gene: TRBV7-8
CDR3nt: TGTGCCAGCAGCTCCAACGGAGGGCGGGACAGGGCCCACGAGCAGTACTTC
CDR3aa: CASSSNGGRDRAHEQYF

d_gene: TRBD1
abundance: -
j_gene: TRBJ1-6
v_gene: TRBV19
CDR3nt: TGTGCCACGAGCCGAGGGGGCGCCGGAGAATCACCCCTCCACTTT
CDR3aa: CATSRGGAGESPLHF

d_gene: -
abundance: -
j_gene: TRBJ1-2
v_gene: TRBV9
CDR3nt: TGTGCCAGCAGCGGAGTCGGGGGGGCTAACTATGGCTACACCTTC
CDR3aa: CASSGVGGANYGYTF

d_gene: -
abundance: once
j_gene: TRBJ2-1
v_gene: TRBV7-6
CDR3nt: TGTGCCAGCAGCCCCTTGGCCACTAGCTCCTACAATGAGCAGTTCTTC
CDR3aa: CASSPLATSSYNEQFF

d_gene: -
abundance: once
j_gene: TRBJ1-1
v_gene: TRBV7-8
CDR3nt: TGTGCCAGCAGCTTCGGGAGCACCACTGAAGCTTTCTTT
CDR3aa: CASSFGSTTEAFF

d_gene: -
abundance: -
j_gene: TRBJ1-2
v_gene: TRBV13
CDR3nt: TGTGCCAGCAGCTTAGGACAGGGAGCCTATGGCTACACCTTC
CDR3aa: CASSLGQGAYGYTF

d_gene: -
abundance: -
j_gene: TRBJ2-1
v_gene: TRBV5-1
CDR3nt: TGCGCCAGCAGCGAAGCGCCCAATGAGCAGTTCTTC
CDR3aa: CASSEAPNEQFF

d_gene: -
abundance: -
j_gene: TRBJ2-5
v_gene: TRBV15
CDR3nt: TGTGCCACCAGCAGATACCGGGGGGCCCAAGAGACCCAGTACTTC
CDR3aa: CATSRYRGAQETQYF

d_gene: -
abundance: -
j_gene: TRBJ1-1
v_gene: TRBV12-5
CDR3nt: TGTGCTAGTGGTTTGGAATCCAAACAGGGAAACAACACTGAAGCTTTCTTT
CDR3aa: CASGLESKQGNNTEAFF

d_gene: TRBD1
abundance: -
j_gene: TRBJ2-7
v_gene: TRBV2
CDR3nt: TGTGCCAGCAGCCAAACCCGGACAGGGTCCGAGCAGTACTTC
CDR3aa: CASSQTRTGSEQYF

d_gene: -
abundance: -
j_gene: TRBJ1-3
v_gene: TRBV7-9
CDR3nt: TGTGCCAGCAGCTTCCAGGGTCCTGGAAACACCATATATTTT
CDR3aa: CASSFQGPGNTIYF

d_gene: TRBD2
abundance: -
j_gene: TRBJ2-3
v_gene: TRBV9
CDR3nt: TGTGCCAGCAGCCTAGCGGGGACAGATACGCAGTATTTT
CDR3aa: CASSLAGTDTQYF

d_gene: -
abundance: -
j_gene: TRBJ1-2
v_gene: TRBV2
CDR3nt: TGTGCCAGCAGTGACCCGGCGGGGTATGGCTACACCTTC
CDR3aa: CASSDPAGYGYTF

d_gene: -
abundance: -
j_gene: TRBJ2-3
v_gene: TRBV7-2
CDR3nt: TGTGCCAGCAGCTATAGCGGAAGCACAGATACGCAGTATTTT
CDR3aa: CASSYSGSTDTQYF

d_gene: TRBD1
abundance: -
j_gene: TRBJ2-5
v_gene: TRBV5-4
CDR3nt: TGTGCCAGTTCTGAGACAGGGGGTCAAGAGACCCAGTACTTC
CDR3aa: CASSETGGQETQYF

d_gene: TRBD1
abundance: -
j_gene: TRBJ1-5
v_gene: TRBV27
CDR3nt: TGTGCCAGCAGTTTAGGACAGGGCATAAATCAGCCCCAGCATTTT
CDR3aa: CASSLGQGINQPQHF

d_gene: -
abundance: -
j_gene: TRBJ1-2
v_gene: TRBV10-1
CDR3nt: TGCGCCAGCGGGAGGATACCAAGTGGCTACACCTTC
CDR3aa: CASGRIPSGYTF

d_gene: TRBD2
abundance: once
j_gene: TRBJ2-1
v_gene: TRBV4-3
CDR3nt: TGCGCCAGCAGCCAAGATAGTAGCGGGGGGGCGGGGAATGAGCAGTTCTTC
CDR3aa: CASSQDSSGGAGNEQFF

d_gene: -
abundance: -
j_gene: TRBJ2-7
v_gene: TRBV23-1
CDR3nt: TGCGCCAAACGGGGTGGCTCCTACGAGCAGTACTTC
CDR3aa: CAKRGGSYEQYF